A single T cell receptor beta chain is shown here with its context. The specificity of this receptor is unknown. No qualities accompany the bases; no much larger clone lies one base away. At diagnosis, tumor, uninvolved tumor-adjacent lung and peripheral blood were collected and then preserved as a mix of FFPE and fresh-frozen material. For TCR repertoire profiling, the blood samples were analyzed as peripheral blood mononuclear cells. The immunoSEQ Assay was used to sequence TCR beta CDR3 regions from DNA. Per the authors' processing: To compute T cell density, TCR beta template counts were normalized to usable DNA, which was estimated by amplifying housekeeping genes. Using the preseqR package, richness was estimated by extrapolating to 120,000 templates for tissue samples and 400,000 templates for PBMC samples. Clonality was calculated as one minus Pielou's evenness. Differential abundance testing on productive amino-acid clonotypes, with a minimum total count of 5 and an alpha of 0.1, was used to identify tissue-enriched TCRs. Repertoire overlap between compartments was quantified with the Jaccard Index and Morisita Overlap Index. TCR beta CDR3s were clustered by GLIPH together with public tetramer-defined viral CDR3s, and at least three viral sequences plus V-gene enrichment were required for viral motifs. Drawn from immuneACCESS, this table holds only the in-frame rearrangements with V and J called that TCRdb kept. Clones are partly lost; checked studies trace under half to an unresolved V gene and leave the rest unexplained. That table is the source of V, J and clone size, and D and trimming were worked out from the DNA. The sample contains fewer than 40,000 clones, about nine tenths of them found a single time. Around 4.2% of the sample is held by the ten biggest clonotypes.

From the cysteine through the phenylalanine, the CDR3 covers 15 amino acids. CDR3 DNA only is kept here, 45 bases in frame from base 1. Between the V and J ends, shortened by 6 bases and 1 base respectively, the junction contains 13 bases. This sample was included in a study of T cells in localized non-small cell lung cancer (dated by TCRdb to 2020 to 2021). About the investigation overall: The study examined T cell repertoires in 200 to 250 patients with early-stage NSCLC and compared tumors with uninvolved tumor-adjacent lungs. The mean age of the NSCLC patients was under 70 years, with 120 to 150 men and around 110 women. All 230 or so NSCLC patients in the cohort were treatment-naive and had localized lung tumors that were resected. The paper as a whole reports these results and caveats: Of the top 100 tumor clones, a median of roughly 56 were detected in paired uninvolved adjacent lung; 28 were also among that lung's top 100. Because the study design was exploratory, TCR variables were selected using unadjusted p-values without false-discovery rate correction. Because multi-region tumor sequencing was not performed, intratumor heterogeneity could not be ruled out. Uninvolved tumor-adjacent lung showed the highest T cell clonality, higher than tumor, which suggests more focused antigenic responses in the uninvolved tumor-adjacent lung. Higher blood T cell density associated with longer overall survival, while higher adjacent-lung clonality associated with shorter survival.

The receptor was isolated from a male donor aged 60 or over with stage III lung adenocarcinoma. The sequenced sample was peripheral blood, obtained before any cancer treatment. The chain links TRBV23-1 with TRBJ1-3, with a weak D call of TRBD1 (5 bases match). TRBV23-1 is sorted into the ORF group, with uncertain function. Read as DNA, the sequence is TGCGCCAGCAGCCGCCTGGGACCGTCTGGAAACACCATATATTTT. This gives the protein CASSRLGPSGNTIYF.